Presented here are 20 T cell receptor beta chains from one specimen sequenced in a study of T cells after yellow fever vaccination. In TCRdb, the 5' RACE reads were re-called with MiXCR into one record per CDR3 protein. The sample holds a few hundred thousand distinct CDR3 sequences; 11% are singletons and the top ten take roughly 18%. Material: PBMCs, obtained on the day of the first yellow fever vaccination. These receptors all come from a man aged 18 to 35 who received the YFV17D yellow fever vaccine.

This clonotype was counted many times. The CDR3 here is CASSLTLGSTGELFF. In nucleotides, the CDR3 is TGTGCCAGCAGCTTAACCCTAGGGTCGACCGGGGAGCTGTTTTTT. The gene calls are TRBV7-2 and TRBJ2-2; D remains unclear. This CDR3 is 15 amino acids long. Germline CDR1 and CDR2: SGHTA and FQGNSA. V lost 2 bases to trimming and J lost 5 bases, with 12 bases between them.

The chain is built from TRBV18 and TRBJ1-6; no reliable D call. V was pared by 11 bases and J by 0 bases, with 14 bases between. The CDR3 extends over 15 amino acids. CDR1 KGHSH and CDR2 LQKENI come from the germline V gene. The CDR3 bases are TGTGCCGGCGCTAGGGAAAGCTCCTATAATTCACCCCTCCACTTT. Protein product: CAGARESSYNSPLHF.

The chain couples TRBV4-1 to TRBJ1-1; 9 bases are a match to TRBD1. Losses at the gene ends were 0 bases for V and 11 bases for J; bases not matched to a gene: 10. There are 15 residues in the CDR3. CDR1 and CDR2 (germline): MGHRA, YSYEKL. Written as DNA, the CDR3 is TGCGCCAGCAGCCAAGATCGTTCTCGGGACAGGGTTGCTTTCTTT. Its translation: CASSQDRSRDRVAFF.

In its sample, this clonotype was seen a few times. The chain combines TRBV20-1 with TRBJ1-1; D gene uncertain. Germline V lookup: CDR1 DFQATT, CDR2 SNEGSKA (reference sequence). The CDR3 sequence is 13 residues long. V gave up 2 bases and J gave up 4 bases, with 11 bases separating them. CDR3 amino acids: CSARLNGGTEAFF. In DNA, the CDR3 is TGCAGTGCTAGACTCAACGGCGGCACTGAAGCTTTCTTT.

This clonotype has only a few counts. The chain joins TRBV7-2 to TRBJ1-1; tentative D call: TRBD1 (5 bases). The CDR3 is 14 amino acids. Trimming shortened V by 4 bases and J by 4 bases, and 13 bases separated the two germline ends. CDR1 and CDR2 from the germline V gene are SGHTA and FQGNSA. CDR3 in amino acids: CASSSGVRSTEAFF. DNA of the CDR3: TGTGCCAGCAGCTCGGGGGTCAGGTCCACTGAAGCTTTCTTT.

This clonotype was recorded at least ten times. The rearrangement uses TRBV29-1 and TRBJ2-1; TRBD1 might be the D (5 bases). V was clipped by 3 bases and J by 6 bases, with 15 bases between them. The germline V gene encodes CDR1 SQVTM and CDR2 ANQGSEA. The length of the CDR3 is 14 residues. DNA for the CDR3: TGCAGCGTTGAGGACACACCCTTTGGCAATGAGCAGTTCTTC. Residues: CSVEDTPFGNEQFF.

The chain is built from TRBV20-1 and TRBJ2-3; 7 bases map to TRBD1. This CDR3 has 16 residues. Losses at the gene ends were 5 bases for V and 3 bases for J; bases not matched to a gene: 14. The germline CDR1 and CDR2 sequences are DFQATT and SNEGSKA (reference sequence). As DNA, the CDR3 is TGCAGTGCTCCTCTAGACACAGGGGTGGTTACAGATACGCAGTATTTT. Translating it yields CSAPLDTGVVTDTQYF.

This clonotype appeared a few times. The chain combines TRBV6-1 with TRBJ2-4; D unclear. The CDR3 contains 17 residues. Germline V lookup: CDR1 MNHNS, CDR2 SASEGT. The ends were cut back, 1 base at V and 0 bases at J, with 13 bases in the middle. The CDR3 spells CASSEVSGQLAKNIQYF. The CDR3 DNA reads TGTGCCAGCAGTGAAGTCTCCGGGCAACTAGCCAAAAACATTCAGTACTTC.

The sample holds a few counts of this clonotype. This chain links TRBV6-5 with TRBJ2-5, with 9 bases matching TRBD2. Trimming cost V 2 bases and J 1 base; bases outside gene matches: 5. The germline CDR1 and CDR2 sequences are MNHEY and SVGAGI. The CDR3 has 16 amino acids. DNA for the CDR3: TGTGCCAGCAGTTACGCTAGCGGGGCTTCCCAAGAGACCCAGTACTTC. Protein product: CASSYASGASQETQYF.

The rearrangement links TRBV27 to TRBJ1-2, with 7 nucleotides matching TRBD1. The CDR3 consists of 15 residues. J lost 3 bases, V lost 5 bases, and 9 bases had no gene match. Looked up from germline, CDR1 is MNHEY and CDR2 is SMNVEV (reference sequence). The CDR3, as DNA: TGTGCCAGCAGTCCCTACATTCAGGGGGACTATGGCTACACCTTC. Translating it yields CASSPYIQGDYGYTF.

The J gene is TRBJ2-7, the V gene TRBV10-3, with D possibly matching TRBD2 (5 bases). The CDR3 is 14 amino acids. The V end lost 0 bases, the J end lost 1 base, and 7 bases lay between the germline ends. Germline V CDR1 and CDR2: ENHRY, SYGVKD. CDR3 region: CAISESTRSYEQYF. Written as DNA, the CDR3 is TGTGCCATCAGTGAGTCTACTAGATCCTACGAGCAGTACTTC.

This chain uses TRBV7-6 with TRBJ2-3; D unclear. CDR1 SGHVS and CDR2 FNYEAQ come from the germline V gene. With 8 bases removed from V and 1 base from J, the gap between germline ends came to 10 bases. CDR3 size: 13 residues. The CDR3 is CASRSRGTDTQYF. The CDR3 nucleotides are TGTGCCAGCCGCTCCCGAGGCACAGATACGCAGTATTTT.

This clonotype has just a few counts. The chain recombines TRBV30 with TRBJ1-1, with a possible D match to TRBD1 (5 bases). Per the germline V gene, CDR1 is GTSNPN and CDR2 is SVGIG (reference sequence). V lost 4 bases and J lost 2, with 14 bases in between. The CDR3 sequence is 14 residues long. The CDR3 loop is CAWNFRVSNTEAFF. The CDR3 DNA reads TGTGCCTGGAATTTCAGGGTCAGTAACACTGAAGCTTTCTTT.

The CDR3 coding sequence is TGTGCCAGCAGTGGGACAGGGGGCATCAATCAGCCCCAGCATTTT. Protein: CASSGTGGINQPQHF. The V and J genes are TRBV2 and TRBJ1-5; TRBD1 matches 11 bases. Unmatched junction bases numbered 2, after V lost 4 bases and J lost 3 bases. CDR1 is SNHLY and CDR2 is FYNNEI in the germline V gene. The CDR3 consists of 15 residues.

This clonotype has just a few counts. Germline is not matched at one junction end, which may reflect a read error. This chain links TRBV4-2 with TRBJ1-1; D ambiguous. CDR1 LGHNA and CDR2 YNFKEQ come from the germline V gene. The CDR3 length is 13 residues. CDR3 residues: CARSQIGHTEAFF. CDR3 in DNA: TGTGCCAGAAGCCAAATCGGACACACTGAAGCTTTCTTT.

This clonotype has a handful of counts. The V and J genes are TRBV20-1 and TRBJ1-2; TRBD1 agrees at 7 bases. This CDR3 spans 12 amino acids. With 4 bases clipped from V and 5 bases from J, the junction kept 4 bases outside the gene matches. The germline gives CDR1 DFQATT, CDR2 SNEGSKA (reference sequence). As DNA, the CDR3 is TGCAGTGCTATTCAGGGGGGATATGGCTACACCTTC. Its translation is CSAIQGGYGYTF.

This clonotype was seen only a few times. The CDR3 is CATSRALGQGNYEQYF. The CDR3 DNA is TGTGCCACCAGCAGAGCTTTGGGACAGGGGAATTACGAGCAGTACTTC. The chain has TRBV15 and TRBJ2-7, with 10 bases identical to TRBD1. The J segment lost 4 bases and the V segment lost 1 base, leaving 7 bases of the junction unmatched. This CDR3 is 16 amino acids long. The germline V gene encodes CDR1 LNHNV and CDR2 YYDKDF (reference sequence).

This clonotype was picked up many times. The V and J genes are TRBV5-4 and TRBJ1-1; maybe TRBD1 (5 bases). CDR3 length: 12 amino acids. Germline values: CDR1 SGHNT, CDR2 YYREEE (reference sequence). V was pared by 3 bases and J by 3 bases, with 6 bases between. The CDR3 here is CASSSRDTEAFF. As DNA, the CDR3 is TGTGCCAGCAGCTCCAGGGACACTGAAGCTTTCTTT.

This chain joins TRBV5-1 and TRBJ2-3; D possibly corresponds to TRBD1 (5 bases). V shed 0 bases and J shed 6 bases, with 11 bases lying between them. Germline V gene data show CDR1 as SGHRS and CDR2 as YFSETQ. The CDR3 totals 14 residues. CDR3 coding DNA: TGCGCCAGCAGCTTGGCCCAGGGCTACGATACGCAGTATTTT. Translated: CASSLAQGYDTQYF.

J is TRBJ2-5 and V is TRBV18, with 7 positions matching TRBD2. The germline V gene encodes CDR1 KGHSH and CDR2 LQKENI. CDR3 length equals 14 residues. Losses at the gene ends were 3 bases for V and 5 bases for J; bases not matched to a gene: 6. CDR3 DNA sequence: TGTGCCAGCTCACCGGCGGGGGTAAGGGAGACCCAGTACTTC. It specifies CASSPAGVRETQYF.